The clone carrying this T cell receptor beta chain has ten or more counts. This CDR3 has 14 amino acids. V dropped 4 bases and J dropped 3; count of bases not matched to a gene: 4. CDR1 is LNHDA and CDR2 is SQIVND in the germline V gene (reference sequence). The data belong to a study of Graves' ophthalmopathy and Graves' hyperthyroidism. The diagnosis combined clinical symptoms, thyroxine, TRAb, thyroid ultrasound and orbital computed tomography scans. Amplified TCR beta CDR3 regions were obtained using RNA transcripts as template. Investigators did first-round RT-PCR with HTBI primers, then second-round multiplex PCR. TCRdb re-called the multiplex PCR reads with MiXCR, one entry per CDR3 protein. This sample carries around 590,000 distinct CDR3 sequences, under 40% of them seen once, and the ten largest clones take approximately 4.1%.

This TCR derives from an adult man with Graves' hyperthyroidism. The V call is TRBV19, the J call TRBJ2-7; 9 bases map to TRBD2. The source material was peripheral blood or thyroid tissue (not recorded which). The DNA for the CDR3 is TGTGCCAGTAGTACCCTAGCGGGGAGCTACGAGCAGTACTTC. It specifies CASSTLAGSYEQYF.